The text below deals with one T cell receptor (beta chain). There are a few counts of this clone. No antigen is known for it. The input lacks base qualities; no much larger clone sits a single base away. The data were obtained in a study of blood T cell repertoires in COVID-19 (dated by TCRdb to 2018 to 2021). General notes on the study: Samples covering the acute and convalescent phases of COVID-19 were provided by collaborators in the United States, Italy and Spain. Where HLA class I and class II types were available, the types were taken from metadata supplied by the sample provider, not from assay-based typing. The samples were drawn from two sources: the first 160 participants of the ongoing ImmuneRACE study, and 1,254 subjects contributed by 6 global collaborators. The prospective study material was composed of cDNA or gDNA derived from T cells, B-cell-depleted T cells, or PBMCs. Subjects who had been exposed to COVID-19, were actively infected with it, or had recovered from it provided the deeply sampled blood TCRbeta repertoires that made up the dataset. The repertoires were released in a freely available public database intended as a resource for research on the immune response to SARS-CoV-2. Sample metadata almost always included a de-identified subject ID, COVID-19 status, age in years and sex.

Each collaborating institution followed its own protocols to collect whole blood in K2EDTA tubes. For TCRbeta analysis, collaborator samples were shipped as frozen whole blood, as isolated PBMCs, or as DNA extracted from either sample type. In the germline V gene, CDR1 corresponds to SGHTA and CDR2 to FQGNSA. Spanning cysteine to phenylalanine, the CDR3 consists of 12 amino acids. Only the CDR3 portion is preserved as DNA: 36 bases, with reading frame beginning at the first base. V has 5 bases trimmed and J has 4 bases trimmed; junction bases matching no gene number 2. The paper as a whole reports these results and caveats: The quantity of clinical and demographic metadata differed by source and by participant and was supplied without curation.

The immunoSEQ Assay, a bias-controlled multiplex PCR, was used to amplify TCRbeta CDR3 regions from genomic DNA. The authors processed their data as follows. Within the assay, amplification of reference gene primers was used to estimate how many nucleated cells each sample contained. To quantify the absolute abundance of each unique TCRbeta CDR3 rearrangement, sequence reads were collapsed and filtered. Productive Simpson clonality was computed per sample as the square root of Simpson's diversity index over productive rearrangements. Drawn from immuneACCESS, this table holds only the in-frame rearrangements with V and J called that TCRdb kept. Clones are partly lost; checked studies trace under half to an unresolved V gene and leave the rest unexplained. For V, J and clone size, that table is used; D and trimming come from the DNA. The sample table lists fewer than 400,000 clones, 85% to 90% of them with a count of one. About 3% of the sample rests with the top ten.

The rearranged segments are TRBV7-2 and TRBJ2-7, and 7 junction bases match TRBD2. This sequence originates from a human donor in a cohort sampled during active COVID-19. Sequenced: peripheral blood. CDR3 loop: CASSPAGYEQYF. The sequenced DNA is TGTGCCAGCAGCCCAGCGGGGTACGAGCAGTACTTC.